What follows are 4 T cell receptor beta chains derived from one specimen sequenced in a study of blood T cells in healthy people across ages. It was with a sample-barcoded 5' primer and a J-beta primer mix that a second PCR of about 6 to 12 cycles was run. Via MiXCR, TCRdb re-called the 5' RACE reads, giving one row per CDR3 protein. Of hundreds of thousands of distinct CDR3 sequences listed, 40% to 50% are singletons. Specimen: blood. These receptors came from an older man in good health.

Comment on this clonotype: Compared with germline, one end of the junction differs, possibly owing to a read error. The rearrangement uses TRBV20-1 and TRBJ1-2; 8 bases fit TRBD1. The CDR3 sequence is 15 residues long. Looked up from germline, CDR1 is DFQATT and CDR2 is SNEGSKA (reference sequence). CDR3 in DNA: TGCAGTGCTAGGGACAGGGTGTTAGCTAACCATGGCTACACCTTC. It translates to CSARDRVLANHGYTF.

In its sample, this clonotype was seen a few times. The chain employs TRBV4-2 and TRBJ2-1; D is uncertain. From germline, CDR1 is LGHNA and CDR2 YNFKEQ. The V gene lost 0 bases and the J gene lost 8 bases, with 8 bases spanning the gap. This CDR3 has 13 amino acids. CDR3 nucleotide sequence: TGTGCCAGCAGCCAAGAGAGGATAGATGAGCAGTTCTTC. Encoded protein: CASSQERIDEQFF.

This clonotype was seen a few times. This chain links TRBV12-3 or TRBV12-4 with TRBJ2-3; 10 positions agree with TRBD1. The CDR3 sequence is 18 residues long. After removal of 3 bases from V and 2 bases from J, the junction contained 11 bases not matched to a gene. CDR3 bases: TGTGCCAGCAGTTTGATGGTCGGCGGGACAGGGGTCACAGATACGCAGTATTTT. This codes for CASSLMVGGTGVTDTQYF.

In its sample, this clonotype was seen a few times. The rearrangement links TRBV12-5 to TRBJ2-1, with TRBD2 matching 12 bases. The length of the CDR3 is 19 residues. The V and J ends lost 4 bases and 3 bases, in that order; junction bases with no gene match: 13. Germline lookup yields CDR1 LGHNT and CDR2 FRNRAP. CDR3 sequence reads: CASGSILAGGPLRYNEQFF. CDR3 in DNA: TGTGCTAGTGGTTCTATCCTAGCGGGGGGGCCCCTACGCTACAATGAGCAGTTCTTC.